These T cell receptor beta chains were read from a single sample in a study of tumor and adjacent non-tumor tissue in lung cancer. TCRdb fed the multiplex PCR reads into MiXCR, producing one record per CDR3 protein. Of over 85,000 distinct CDR3 sequences in the sample, approximately 80% were seen once. Material: lung tumor tissue. The receptor set was obtained from a man between 65 and 85 years old with non-small cell lung cancer. The CDR3 runs from the conserved cysteine through the conserved F or W. Fields, in order: V gene, J gene, D gene, clone size, CDR3 protein, CDR3 DNA. A D gene is named only where the DNA matches it firmly. Not all rows give a size; the values are once, few, many and, for expanded clones, a class.

V: TRBV20-1; J: TRBJ1-4; D: TRBD1; size: NA; CDR3: CSVRGQINEKLFF; DNA: TGCAGTGTTAGGGGACAGATTAATGAAAAACTGTTTTTT
V: TRBV4-1; J: TRBJ1-2; D: NA; size: many; CDR3: CASSQEGIPLGYTF; DNA: TGCGCCAGCAGCCAAGAGGGGATACCTTTAGGCTACACCTTC
V: TRBV4-2; J: TRBJ1-1; D: TRBD1; size: NA; CDR3: CFSSQSGTGEAFF; DNA: TGTTTCAGCAGCCAATCAGGGACAGGTGAAGCTTTCTTT
V: TRBV10-3; J: TRBJ2-5; D: NA; size: many; CDR3: CAISENSQETQYF; DNA: TGTGCCATCAGTGAAAACAGCCAAGAGACCCAGTACTTC
V: TRBV4-1; J: TRBJ2-5; D: TRBD2; size: NA; CDR3: CVSSASGGHKTQYF; DNA: TGCGTCAGCAGCGCTAGCGGGGGGCATAAGACCCAGTACTTC
V: TRBV11-2; J: TRBJ1-1; D: NA; size: once; CDR3: CASSLRGHFTDTEAFF; DNA: TGTGCCAGCAGCCTTAGGGGACACTTTACGGACACTGAAGCTTTCTTT
V: TRBV11-3; J: TRBJ2-7; D: NA; size: NA; CDR3: CASSLGGGTSYEQYF; DNA: TGTGCCAGCAGCTTAGGTGGTGGTACAAGCTACGAGCAGTACTTC
V: TRBV6-5; J: TRBJ2-7; D: TRBD2; size: NA; CDR3: CAGSFSTGTSARAQYF; DNA: TGTGCCGGCAGTTTCTCTACCGGGACTAGCGCTCGCGCGCAGTACTTC
V: TRBV5-1; J: TRBJ2-2; D: NA; size: many; CDR3: CASSLALTGRDTGELFF; DNA: TGCGCCAGCAGCTTGGCCCTGACAGGGAGGGACACCGGGGAGCTGTTTTTT
V: TRBV20-1; J: TRBJ2-2; D: NA; size: NA; CDR3: CCAPREGRVTGELLF; DNA: TGCTGTGCTCCCCGTGAGGGGCGGGTCACCGGGGAGCTGTTATTT
V: TRBV11-2; J: TRBJ2-2; D: TRBD2; size: once; CDR3: CASSSAPGLVGGKDIGELFF; DNA: TGTGCCAGCAGCTCTGCGCCGGGACTAGTGGGAGGGAAGGACATCGGGGAGCTGTTTTTT
V: TRBV5-8; J: TRBJ2-7; D: NA; size: NA; CDR3: CASSTFDSDEQYF; DNA: TGTGCCAGCAGCACCTTTGACAGTGACGAGCAATATTTC
V: TRBV20-1; J: TRBJ1-1; D: TRBD1; size: NA; CDR3: CSARNGVTGNSNTEAFF; DNA: TGCAGTGCTAGAAATGGCGTGACAGGGAACTCGAACACTGAAGCTTTCTTT